The next 15 T cell receptor beta chains were all read from a single sample in a study of beta chain features in type 1 diabetes. Study-wide findings and caveats: Among patients with Type 1 diabetes, TCRB CDR3s were moderately but significantly shorter in every one of the four CD4+ subsets.

These TCRs' antigens remain unknown. Of the isolated RNA, all was reverse transcribed, and so the sequenced material was expressed TCRB transcripts. Libraries were prepared by immunoSEQ multiplex PCR; TCRdb keeps only in-frame clonotypes and omits some of them. The sample records approximately 260,000 clones, around 22% being singletons. Sequenced: naive CD4+ T cells from blood. The receptors stem from a woman in her twenties or thirties with type 1 diabetes.

This clone appeared a few times. The chain has TRBV30 and TRBJ2-7; 9 nucleotides agree with TRBD2. In germline, CDR1 is GTSNPN, CDR2 SVGIG (reference sequence). Trimming took 8 bases from V and 12 from J; bases not matched to a gene: 20. The CDR3 contains 14 residues. The CDR3, as DNA: TGTGCCCTACTCGATGTAGCGGGAGCCGTTCTAGCGTACTTC. It translates to CALLDVAGAVLAYF.

In this sample, this clone turned up a few times. The rearrangement joins TRBV7-9 to TRBJ2-5; no reliable D call. The ends were cut back, 4 bases at V and 2 bases at J, with 5 bases in the middle. The V gene's germline CDR1 is SEHNR and CDR2 FQNEAQ (reference sequence). This CDR3 spans 12 amino acids. The CDR3 loop is CASSSDQETQYF. The CDR3 DNA follows: TGTGCCAGCAGCTCAGATCAAGAGACCCAGTACTTC.

In its sample, this clone was seen a few times. The chain is built from TRBV29-1 and TRBJ1-1; D is unresolved. Trimming cost V 4 bases and J 1 base, with 10 bases left between them. Germline V gene lookup returns CDR1 SQVTM and CDR2 ANQGSEA. The CDR3 sequence is 13 residues long. The CDR3 nucleotides read TGCAGCGTTGGGAGTCTTAGGAACACTGAAGCTTTCTTT. Encoded protein: CSVGSLRNTEAFF.

V is TRBV6-6 and J is TRBJ1-1, with D perhaps TRBD1 (5 bases). CDR1 and CDR2 from the germline V gene are MNHNY and SVGAGI (reference sequence). V was trimmed by 2 bases and J by 1 base, leaving 5 bases between them. The CDR3 has 13 amino acids. Here the CDR3 reads CASSYQGNTEAFF. Here the CDR3 DNA reads TGTGCCAGCAGTTACCAGGGGAACACTGAAGCTTTCTTT.

This clone was observed a handful of times. The rearrangement joins TRBV7-9 to TRBJ2-3; the match to TRBD2 covers 7 bases. CDR1 is SEHNR, CDR2 FQNEAQ, per germline (reference sequence). V lost 9 bases to trimming and J lost 0 bases; unmatched junction nucleotides: 3. This CDR3 contains 13 residues. The CDR3 nucleotides are TGTGCCAGAACGGGACTAAGCACAGATACGCAGTATTTT. It encodes CARTGLSTDTQYF.

CDR3 region: CASSPAGTGTSMNTEAFF. As DNA, the CDR3 is TGTGCCAGCTCACCGGCGGGGACGGGCACCTCAATGAACACTGAAGCTTTCTTT. The chain is built from TRBV18 and TRBJ1-1; maybe TRBD1 (5 bases). Germline CDR1 and CDR2: KGHSH and LQKENI. The V gene lost 3 bases and the J gene lost 0 bases, with 20 bases spanning the gap. CDR3 size: 18 residues.

This clone was observed a handful of times. V usage is TRBV30 and J usage is TRBJ2-2; TRBD2 agrees at 7 bases. Germline assignment: CDR1 GTSNPN and CDR2 SVGIG (reference sequence). The CDR3 has 13 residues. CDR3 coding DNA: TGTGCTCGCGGGAGAGTGGGAACCGGGGAGCTGTTTTTT. The encoded protein is CARGRVGTGELFF. The whole variable domain, filled in from reference TRBV30 and TRBJ2-2, reads SQTIHQWPATLVQPVGSPLSLECTVEGTSNPNLYWYRQAAGRGLQLLFYSVGIGQISSEVPQNLSASRPQDRQFILSSKKLLLSDSGFYLCARGRVGTGELFFGEGSRLTVL.

The chain combines TRBV7-9 with TRBJ2-3; D is undetermined. The ends were cut back, 0 bases at V and 0 bases at J, with 10 bases in the middle. Germline assignment: CDR1 SEHNR and CDR2 FQNEAQ (reference sequence). This CDR3 contains 16 residues. CDR3 in DNA: TGTGCCAGCAGCTTAGCGCCAACAGCTAGCACAGATACGCAGTATTTT. This translates into CASSLAPTASTDTQYF.

Only a few counts were recorded for this clone. CDR3 bases: TGTGCCTGGAGTGTACGGAGGGATCAGGGCTACACCTTC. Its protein product is CAWSVRRDQGYTF. This rearrangement joins TRBV30 to TRBJ1-2; D remains unclear. CDR1 GTSNPN and CDR2 SVGIG come from the germline V gene (reference sequence). The CDR3 sequence is 13 residues long. V dropped 0 bases and J dropped 8 bases, with 13 bases sitting between them.

This chain connects TRBV13 to TRBJ2-2; 7 positions match TRBD1. Germline lookup yields CDR1 PRHDT and CDR2 FYEKMQ (reference sequence). CDR3 length: 17 residues. V dropped 7 bases and J dropped 3; count of bases not matched to a gene: 14. As DNA, the CDR3 is TGTGCCAGCAACCGACATTGGAGGACAGGTGACACCGGGGAGCTGTTTTTT. Translating it yields CASNRHWRTGDTGELFF.

This sequence joins TRBV10-2 and TRBJ2-5; D is possibly TRBD2 (6 bases). There are 13 residues in the CDR3. Germline assignment: CDR1 WSHSY and CDR2 SAAADI. Trimming stripped 8 bases from V and 7 bases from J, with 17 bases between. The CDR3 region is CASRSSSGGTQYF. CDR3 DNA: TGCGCCAGCCGGTCCAGTTCCGGGGGGACCCAGTACTTC.

The chain is built from TRBV29-1 and TRBJ1-1, with D possibly matching TRBD1 (5 bases). The germline gives CDR1 SQVTM, CDR2 ANQGSEA. The CDR3 is made up of 12 amino acids. This CDR3 reads CSGGEKRTEAFF. The CDR3 coding sequence is TGCAGTGGAGGGGAAAAGAGGACTGAAGCTTTCTTT.

This clone was seen only a few times. The chain recombines TRBV4-2 with TRBJ2-7; TRBD2 matches 7 bases. J lost 3 bases, V lost 1 base, and 6 bases had no gene match. Germline CDR1 is LGHNA and CDR2 is YNFKEQ. CDR3 length: 15 residues. The CDR3 DNA is TGTGCCAGCAGCCAAGCGGGCGGGAGTGTCTACGAGCAGTACTTC. Encoded protein: CASSQAGGSVYEQYF.

The genes are TRBV28 and TRBJ1-2; D not certain. Trimming shortened V by 1 base and J by 3 bases, and 12 bases separated the two germline ends. This CDR3 contains 15 residues. From germline, CDR1 is MDHEN and CDR2 SYDVKM. CDR3 protein: CASSLSLGGYYGYTF. The CDR3, as DNA: TGTGCCAGCAGTTTATCTCTCGGCGGATACTATGGCTACACCTTC.

This chain joins TRBV18 and TRBJ1-1; D perhaps matches TRBD1 (5 bases). V lost 0 bases, J lost 1 base, and 9 bases lay in between. This CDR3 has 15 amino acids. Germline lookup yields CDR1 KGHSH and CDR2 LQKENI. Here the CDR3 reads CASSPPGRENTEAFF. CDR3 coding DNA: TGTGCCAGCTCACCACCGGGGCGGGAGAACACTGAAGCTTTCTTT.